This paragraph covers one T cell receptor (beta chain) sequence. This record belongs to a study of shared clonotypes between healthy human individuals. The germline V gene encodes CDR1 SGHVS and CDR2 FQNEAQ. This CDR3 is built from 13 residues. V lost 2 bases to trimming and J lost 4 bases, with 6 bases between them. Some clones are missing from TCRdb's copy, which holds only in-frame ones; the method was immunoSEQ multiplex PCR. The table has roughly 2.4 million clones, approximately 96% seen once. The sequence was obtained from a man between 18 and 35 years old in good health. The sample comprised naive CD4+ T cells sorted from blood. The subset was: CD45RA+ positively selected. The V call is TRBV7-8, the J call TRBJ2-4; D is perhaps TRBD1 (5 bases). CDR3 bases: TGTGCCAGCAGCTTACAGGGAAAAAACATTCAGTACTTC. This codes for CASSLQGKNIQYF.